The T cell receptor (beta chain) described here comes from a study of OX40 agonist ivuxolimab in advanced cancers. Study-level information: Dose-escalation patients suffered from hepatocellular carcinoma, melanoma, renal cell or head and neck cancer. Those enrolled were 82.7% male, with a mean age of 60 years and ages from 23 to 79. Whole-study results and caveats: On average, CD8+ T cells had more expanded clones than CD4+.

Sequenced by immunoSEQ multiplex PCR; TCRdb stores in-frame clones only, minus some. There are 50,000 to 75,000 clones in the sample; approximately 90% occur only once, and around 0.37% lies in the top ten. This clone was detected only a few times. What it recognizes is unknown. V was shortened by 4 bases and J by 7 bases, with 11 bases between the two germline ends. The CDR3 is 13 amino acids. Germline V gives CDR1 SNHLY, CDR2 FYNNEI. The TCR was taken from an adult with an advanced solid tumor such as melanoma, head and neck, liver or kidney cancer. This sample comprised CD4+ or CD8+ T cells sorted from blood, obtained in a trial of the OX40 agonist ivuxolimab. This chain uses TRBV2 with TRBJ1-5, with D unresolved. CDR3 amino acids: CASSAGLWQPQHF. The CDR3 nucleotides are TGTGCCAGCAGTGCTGGGCTGTGGCAGCCCCAGCATTTT. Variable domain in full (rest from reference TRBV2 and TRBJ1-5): EPEVTQTPSHQVTQMGQEVILRCVPISNHLYFYWYRQILGQKVEFLVSFYNNEISEKSEIFDDQFSVERPDGSNFTLKIRSTKLEDSAMYFCASSAGLWQPQHFGDGTRLSIL.